This is a list of T cell receptor beta chains from one sample in a study of blood T cell repertoires in COVID-19. The method was immunoSEQ multiplex PCR; TCRdb's version includes in-frame clones alone and lacks a portion of them. The sample includes approximately 130,000 clones, around 78% of them seen just once. The sample taken for sequencing was peripheral blood. The receptor set was obtained from a human donor in a cohort sampled during active COVID-19. Both conserved end residues are part of each CDR3. The order of the fields is V gene, clone size, D gene, J gene, CDR3 protein, CDR3 DNA. D genes are given only for firm matches. Clone sizes are given selectively: once, few, many, or a class where the clone is expanded.

TRBV30	.	.	TRBJ1-2	CAWSVHPIAYGYTF	TGTGCCTGGAGTGTTCACCCCATAGCCTATGGCTACACCTTC
TRBV21-1	.	.	TRBJ2-1	CASSKMAEGTYNEQFF	TGTGCCAGCAGCAAAATGGCGGAGGGTACCTACAATGAGCAGTTCTTC
TRBV19	.	TRBD2	TRBJ2-2	CASSISASGGDTGELFF	TGTGCCAGTAGTATATCGGCTAGCGGGGGGGACACCGGGGAGCTGTTTTTT
TRBV10-1	.	TRBD2	TRBJ2-5	CASSYGLAGGETQYF	TGCGCCAGCAGCTATGGACTAGCGGGGGGTGAGACCCAGTACTTC
TRBV5-8	.	.	TRBJ2-2	CASSLDPGLPTGELFF	TGTGCCAGCAGCTTGGACCCGGGACTTCCCACCGGGGAGCTGTTTTTT
TRBV9	.	TRBD2	TRBJ2-5	CASSSGTSGGAGETQYF	TGTGCCAGCAGCTCCGGGACTAGCGGGGGGGCCGGAGAGACCCAGTACTTC
TRBV3-1/TRBV3-2	few	TRBD1	TRBJ1-5	CASSHRGGNQPQHF	TGTGCCAGCAGTCACAGGGGAGGCAATCAGCCCCAGCATTTT
TRBV19	.	.	TRBJ1-1	CASSIWGGTEAFF	TGTGCCAGTAGTATCTGGGGGGGCACTGAAGCTTTCTTT
TRBV2	.	TRBD2	TRBJ2-7	CASKWGTSVSHEQYF	TGTGCCAGCAAGTGGGGGACTAGCGTATCTCACGAGCAGTACTTC
TRBV5-1	.	.	TRBJ1-1	CASSFRSGLVETEAFF	TGCGCCAGCAGTTTTCGTTCAGGATTAGTGGAAACTGAAGCTTTCTTT
TRBV5-4	once	.	TRBJ1-1	CASSVGGEAFF	TGTGCCAGCAGCGTAGGAGGAGAAGCTTTCTTT
TRBV7-8	.	.	TRBJ1-4	CASSFDRQGKKLFF	TGTGCCAGCAGCTTCGACAGGCAAGGGAAAAAACTGTTTTTT
TRBV5-6	.	TRBD1	TRBJ1-2	CASSLRDRVYGYTF	TGTGCCAGCAGCTTGAGGGACAGGGTCTATGGCTACACCTTC
TRBV5-4	.	.	TRBJ1-1	CASSLGRANTEAFF	TGTGCCAGCAGCTTGGGCAGGGCGAACACTGAAGCTTTCTTT
TRBV27	.	TRBD2	TRBJ2-7	CASRDSGAYEQYF	TGTGCCAGCAGGGATAGCGGGGCCTACGAGCAGTACTTC
TRBV2	.	TRBD2	TRBJ2-2	CASTAGLAGASNTGELFF	TGTGCCAGCACTGCAGGACTAGCGGGGGCCTCGAACACCGGGGAGCTGTTTTTT
TRBV30	few	.	TRBJ2-1	CAWSSDSGYNEQFF	TGTGCCTGGAGCTCGGACTCGGGTTACAATGAGCAGTTCTTC
TRBV2	.	.	TRBJ2-3	CASSQDRGNTDTQYF	TGTGCCAGCAGTCAGGACAGAGGTAACACAGATACGCAGTATTTT
TRBV6-5	.	TRBD2	TRBJ2-1	CASAQLAGGWNEQFF	TGTGCCAGCGCGCAGTTAGCGGGGGGGTGGAATGAGCAGTTCTTC
TRBV7-9	.	TRBD1	TRBJ2-7	CASAQGAQSWEQYF	TGTGCCAGCGCACAGGGGGCGCAAAGTTGGGAGCAGTACTTC
TRBV5-6	.	.	TRBJ2-2	CASSLSPGHYTGELFF	TGTGCCAGCAGCCTAAGCCCGGGACACTACACCGGGGAGCTGTTTTTT
TRBV6-5	once	.	TRBJ1-2	CASSYGAGIYGYTF	TGTGCCAGCAGTTACGGGGCAGGGATATATGGCTACACCTTC
TRBV2	.	.	TRBJ1-6	CASSVRADYSPLHF	TGTGCCAGCAGTGTAAGAGCAGACTATTCACCCCTCCACTTT
TRBV5-4	.	TRBD1	TRBJ1-6	CASSLTGPYNSPLHF	TGTGCCAGCAGCCTGACAGGGCCTTATAATTCACCCCTCCACTTT
TRBV5-8	.	TRBD1	TRBJ1-6	CASSYKGTVSYNSPLHF	TGTGCCAGCAGCTACAAAGGGACAGTCTCCTATAATTCACCCCTCCACTTT
TRBV28	.	.	TRBJ2-3	CASSPGRRAGDTQYF	TGTGCCAGCAGTCCTGGGAGGAGGGCGGGGGATACGCAGTATTTT
TRBV2	.	.	TRBJ2-5	CASSEGALGVETQYF	TGTGCCAGCAGTGAAGGGGCTCTGGGCGTAGAGACCCAGTACTTC
TRBV30	.	.	TRBJ1-3	CAWRAYGGNTIYF	TGTGCCTGGAGAGCCTATGGTGGAAACACCATATATTTT
TRBV2	few	TRBD2	TRBJ2-7	CASSGLAGTFRHEQYF	TGTGCCAGCAGTGGACTAGCGGGGACGTTCAGACACGAGCAGTACTTC
TRBV10-1	.	.	TRBJ2-2	CASSEFLGAGELFF	TGCGCCAGCAGTGAGTTTTTGGGCGCCGGGGAGCTGTTTTTT
TRBV3-1/TRBV3-2	.	.	TRBJ1-1	CASSPSRGGTEAFF	TGTGCCAGCAGTCCCTCCAGGGGCGGCACTGAAGCTTTCTTT
TRBV15	.	TRBD1	TRBJ1-6	CATSSEGQGNSPLHF	TGTGCCACCAGCAGTGAAGGACAGGGGAATTCACCCCTCCACTTT
TRBV25-1	.	.	TRBJ1-2	CASSTGNYGYTF	TGTGCCAGCAGCACAGGGAACTATGGCTACACCTTC
TRBV5-4	.	.	TRBJ1-6	CASSSGAPNNSPLHF	TGTGCCAGCAGCTCTGGGGCACCCAATAATTCACCCCTCCACTTT
TRBV7-6	few	.	TRBJ1-5	CASRQARGSNQPQHF	TGTGCCAGCCGCCAGGCTAGGGGGAGCAATCAGCCCCAGCATTTT
TRBV2	few	TRBD1	TRBJ1-6	CASTFGTVVPLHF	TGTGCCAGCACTTTCGGGACAGTCGTGCCCCTCCACTTT
TRBV4-2	.	TRBD1	TRBJ2-7	CASSQGTGRYEQYF	TGTGCCAGCAGCCAAGGGACAGGACGATACGAGCAGTACTTC
TRBV6-2/TRBV6-3	.	.	TRBJ1-1	CASSYRQMNTEAFF	TGTGCCAGCAGTTACCGTCAGATGAACACTGAAGCTTTCTTT
TRBV28	once	TRBD1	TRBJ1-2	CASSFQGAQGYTF	TGTGCCAGCAGTTTTCAGGGGGCGCAAGGCTACACCTTC
TRBV6-5	few	.	TRBJ2-6	CAAGAASGANVLTF	TGTGCCGCAGGGGCCGCCTCTGGGGCCAACGTCCTGACTTTC
TRBV6-5	.	TRBD1	TRBJ1-1	CASSTGQGGTFF	TGTGCCAGCAGTACTGGACAGGGTGGAACTTTCTTT
TRBV12-3/TRBV12-4	.	TRBD2	TRBJ2-3	CASMRGVTDTQYF	TGTGCCAGCATGCGGGGGGTCACAGATACGCAGTATTTT
TRBV3-1/TRBV3-2	.	.	TRBJ1-2	CASSQAGNSNGYTF	TGTGCCAGCAGCCAAGCGGGTAATTCGAATGGCTACACCTTC
TRBV28	once	.	TRBJ1-1	CASSLRGLRTTEAFF	TGTGCCAGCAGTTTAAGGGGCCTCCGGACCACTGAAGCTTTCTTT
TRBV14	.	.	TRBJ1-2	CASSQREVANYGYTF	TGTGCCAGCAGCCAACGGGAGGTGGCTAACTATGGCTACACCTTC
TRBV6-5	.	.	TRBJ1-2	CASSSRARRGNYGYTF	TGTGCCAGCAGTTCCAGGGCCCGGAGGGGAAACTATGGCTACACCTTC
TRBV28	once	TRBD2	TRBJ2-4	CASRLTSGGPGDIQYF	TGTGCCAGCAGACTGACTAGCGGGGGGCCGGGGGACATTCAGTACTTC
TRBV6-5	few	.	TRBJ1-2	CASAPNRVHGYTF	TGTGCCAGCGCCCCCAACAGGGTACATGGCTACACCTTC
TRBV13	.	TRBD1	TRBJ1-2	CASSLDRGNNYGYTF	TGTGCCAGCAGCTTGGACAGGGGAAATAACTATGGCTACACCTTC
TRBV4-2	.	.	TRBJ1-4	CASSQLSGVSNEKLFF	TGTGCCAGCAGCCAATTATCAGGGGTTTCTAATGAAAAACTGTTTTTT
TRBV4-1	few	TRBD1	TRBJ2-2	CASSLQGRNTGELFF	TGCGCCAGCAGCCTACAGGGGAGGAACACCGGGGAGCTGTTTTTT